The 5 T cell receptor beta chains below come from one sample, sequenced in a study of T cells in Graves' hyperthyroidism and ophthalmopathy. Researchers amplified the TCR beta CDR3 regions from RNA transcripts. The primer set for the first-round RT-PCR of the TCR CDR3 was HTBI. In TCRdb, the multiplex PCR reads were re-called with MiXCR into one record per CDR3 protein. The data hold under 350,000 distinct CDR3 sequences, with around 15% observed a single time. Sequenced material: blood. These receptors were taken from an older woman with Graves' ophthalmopathy.

This clonotype was seen a handful of times. The V and J genes are TRBV20-1 and TRBJ1-2; 12 bases agree with TRBD1. Trimming removed 8 bases from V and 7 bases from J; junction bases left unmatched: 5. The germline V gene has CDR1 DFQATT and CDR2 SNEGSKA (reference sequence). The CDR3 is made up of 12 amino acids. DNA of the CDR3: TGCAGTACCCGGGACAGGGGGCTTGGCTACACCTTC. Its protein is CSTRDRGLGYTF.

In this sample, this clonotype turned up a few times. The chain joins TRBV6-1 to TRBJ1-3, with unresolved D. The length of the CDR3 is 14 residues. Germline V gives CDR1 MNHNS, CDR2 SASEGT. V lost 5 bases and J lost 2, with 10 bases in between. The CDR3: CASSRDGTGNTIYF. The CDR3 coding sequence is TGTGCCAGCAGTCGTGACGGTACTGGAAACACCATATATTTT.

Many counts were recorded for this clonotype. The V gene is TRBV7-9, the J gene TRBJ1-2, with D unclear. The V end was cut by 1 base, the J end by 7 bases, with 10 bases between. The CDR3 has 13 amino acids. Germline-derived CDR1 and CDR2 are SEHNR and FQNEAQ (reference sequence). DNA of the CDR3: TGTGCCAGCAGCTTAGGGAAGGGTCTTGGCTACACCTTC. Its protein product is CASSLGKGLGYTF.

This clonotype has a count of ten or more. This sequence joins TRBV12-3 or TRBV12-4 and TRBJ1-1; D call uncertain. The CDR3 loop spans 14 amino acids. The ends were cut back, 2 bases at V and 0 bases at J, with 7 bases in the middle. The CDR3 DNA reads TGTGCCAGCAGTTTACACCTTTTGAACACTGAAGCTTTCTTT. Amino acid sequence: CASSLHLLNTEAFF.

The sample holds many counts of this clonotype. The chain joins TRBV5-1 to TRBJ2-7, with D possibly matching TRBD1 (6 bases). This CDR3 region has 14 residues. Germline V gives CDR1 SGHRS, CDR2 YFSETQ. V was cut by 4 bases and J by 3 bases, with 14 bases left in between. The CDR3 is CASSQKTDSYEQYF. CDR3 DNA sequence: TGCGCCAGCAGCCAAAAGACGGACAGCTACGAGCAGTACTTC.